Below, 29 T cell receptor gamma chains from the same sample are listed, as sequenced in a study of γδ T cells in repeated Plasmodium falciparum infection. TCRdb reapplied CATT to the multiplex PCR reads. This table holds roughly 32,000 gamma-chain clones, approximately 1.5% found once. Bulk repertoires came from Vgamma9/Vdelta2+ or Vdelta2-negative gammadelta T cells flow-sorted from PBMC. The sequenced sample was gamma-delta T cells from blood. All receptors derive from a pool of human donors (malaria-infected and uninfected, not separated).

The CDR3: CATWFYWFKIF. CDR3 coding DNA: TGTGCCACCTGGTTTTATTGGTTCAAGATATTT. The chain has TRGV4 and TRGJP1. Matching the DNA to germline supplied the J gene, which TCRdb does not give. This CDR3 is built from 11 residues. CDR1 and CDR2 from the germline V gene are EGSTGY and YDSYTSSV. With 6 bases clipped from V and 10 bases from J, the junction kept 5 bases outside the gene matches.

This clone was recorded many times. A much larger clone lies a single base off, so this may be a read error. The chain has TRGV9 and TRGJ1 or TRGJ2. The CDR3 runs 13 residues. The germline gives CDR1 GITISATS, CDR2 ISYDGTV (reference sequence). J was trimmed by 3 bases and V by 1 base; bases with no gene match: 3. CDR3 nucleotides: TGTGCCTTGTGGGAGGTAATTTATTATAAGAAACTCTTT. It is translated as CALWEVIYYKKLF.

This clone was seen only a few times. TCRdb has a much larger clone's protein, which differs at residue 11 from the translation of this DNA, likely because of a read error; what is shown is the protein translated from the DNA. V and J are TRGV9 and TRGJ1 or TRGJ2. The J gene is not listed in TCRdb, so it was assigned here from a DNA match to germline. The CDR3 contains 14 residues. Germline V gene lookup returns CDR1 GITISATS and CDR2 ISYDGTV (reference sequence). The CDR3 region has the DNA TGTGCCTTGTGGGAGAAGACCCTTTATTATAGGAAACTCTTT. This translates into CALWEKTLYYRKLF.

Turning to this clone: The protein in TCRdb stems from a much larger clone and differs at residue 5 from this DNA's translation, likely a read error; here the protein is translated from the DNA. The chain is built from TRGV3 and TRGJ1 or TRGJ2. The germline V gene has CDR1 VTNTFY and CDR2 YDVSTARD (reference sequence). With 5 bases clipped from V and 2 bases from J, the junction kept 9 bases outside the gene matches. This CDR3 is 14 amino acids long. The CDR3 bases are TGTGCCACCTGGGGCAGCCTTTATTATTATAAGAAACTCTTT. This translates into CATWGSLYYYKKLF.

This clone was detected many times. TCRdb has a much larger clone's protein, which differs at residue 5 from the translation of this DNA, likely because of a read error; what is shown is the protein translated from the DNA. V usage is TRGV9 and J usage is TRGJP. TCRdb records no J gene; here it was assigned by comparing the DNA to germline. Germline V CDR1 and CDR2: GITISATS, ISYDGTV (reference sequence). The CDR3 has 16 residues. The CDR3 loop reads CALWVVSELGKKIKVF. The CDR3 DNA reads as TGTGCCTTGTGGGTGGTGTCTGAGTTGGGCAAAAAAATCAAGGTATTT.

Details on this clone: The protein TCRdb gives is from a much larger clone and does not agree with this DNA's translation at residue 13, likely a read error; the protein shown here comes from the DNA. The V call is TRGV9, the J call TRGJP. The J gene was not available in TCRdb and was assigned here by matching the DNA to germline segments. The length of the CDR3 is 18 residues. Germline lookup yields CDR1 GITISATS and CDR2 ISYDGTV (reference sequence). The CDR3 sequence is CALWEVGTQELGRKIKVF. Here the CDR3 DNA reads TGTGCCTTGTGGGAGGTGGGTACGCAAGAGTTGGGCAGAAAAATCAAGGTATTT.

On this clone: This likely reflects a read error, since a far larger clone is one base away. In the same sample, other DNA sequences code for this CDR3. CDR3 loop: CALWEPNTGWFKIF. The CDR3, as DNA: TGTGCTTTGTGGGAGCCAAACACTGGTTGGTTCAAGATATTT. This chain uses TRGV9 with TRGJP1. The J gene is not listed in TCRdb, so it was assigned here from a DNA match to germline. The CDR3 loop spans 14 amino acids. Germline V gene sequence: CDR1 GITISATS, CDR2 ISYDGTV (reference sequence).

This clone has a handful of counts. The TCRdb protein, from a much larger clone, departs from this DNA's translation at residue 9, likely by read error; the protein shown derives from the DNA. This chain uses TRGV9 with TRGJ1 or TRGJ2. Since TCRdb gives no J gene, matching the DNA to germline was used here to assign it. The junction had 11 bases not matched to a gene; V was cut back by 3 bases and J by 9 bases. The CDR3 sequence is 13 residues long. Per germline, CDR1 GITISATS and CDR2 ISYDGTV (reference sequence). The DNA of the CDR3 is TGTGCCTTGTGGGAGCCCGACGGTTTTAAGAAACTCTTT. Translating gives CALWEPDGFKKLF.

In its sample, this clone was seen a few times. TCRdb records a much larger clone's protein for this DNA, with a difference at residue 4 that likely arises from a read error; the protein given is the translation of the DNA. The rearrangement uses TRGV9 and TRGJP. Because TCRdb records no J gene, it was assigned here through a match of the DNA to germline. The CDR3 runs 20 residues. CDR1 and CDR2 from the germline V gene are GITISATS and ISYDGTV (reference sequence). CDR3 region: CALREVWSLLGELGKKIKVF. Here the CDR3 DNA reads TGTGCCTTGCGGGAGGTCTGGTCTCTATTAGGAGAGTTGGGCAAAAAAATCAAGGTATTT.

Worth noting for this clone: TCRdb's protein, taken from a much larger clone, differs from this DNA's translation at residue 10, likely owing to a read error; the protein displayed comes from the DNA. The gene calls are TRGV9 and TRGJ1 or TRGJ2. Here the J gene came from matching the DNA to germline, since TCRdb omits it. The CDR3 runs 14 residues. Germline CDR1 GITISATS, CDR2 ISYDGTV (reference sequence). The CDR3 bases are TGTGCCTTGTGGGAGGTGCTGGGTTATCATAAGAAACTCTTT. Translating it yields CALWEVLGYHKKLF.

A remark on this clone: The protein given by TCRdb reflects a much larger clone and differs at residue 3 from this DNA's translation, likely from a read error; the protein shown is the DNA's translation. V gene TRGV9 combines with J gene TRGJ1 or TRGJ2. The J gene, not given by TCRdb, was assigned here from a germline match of the nucleotide sequence. This CDR3 is 12 amino acids long. Germline V gene sequence: CDR1 GITISATS, CDR2 ISYDGTV (reference sequence). For the CDR3, the DNA is TGTGCCTCGTGGGAGGTGCGAATAAAGAAACTCTTT. Amino acid sequence: CASWEVRIKKLF.

Worth noting for this clone: The protein TCRdb lists belongs to a much larger clone and differs from this DNA's translation at residue 9, which points to a read error; the protein shown is made from the DNA. V and J are TRGV4 and TRGJ1 or TRGJ2. TCRdb supplies no J gene; here it was assigned by aligning the nucleotide sequence to germline. The CDR3 totals 13 residues. Germline V gene lookup returns CDR1 EGSTGY and CDR2 YDSYTSSV. For the CDR3, the DNA is TGTGCCACCTGGGATGCCTTTTATTGTAAGAAACTCTTT. Translation gives CATWDAFYCKKLF.

This clone was picked up a small number of times. The protein TCRdb gives is from a much larger clone and does not agree with this DNA's translation at residue 6, likely a read error; the protein shown here comes from the DNA. The sample has other DNA sequences that encode this CDR3 too. The rearrangement joins TRGV9 to TRGJP. Germline matching of the DNA provided the J gene here, since TCRdb leaves it blank. The trim removed 4 bases at V and 4 bases at J, leaving 7 bases unmatched. CDR1 GITISATS and CDR2 ISYDGTV come from the germline V gene (reference sequence). CDR3 length: 17 amino acids. The CDR3 DNA reads TGTGCCTTGTGGGAAGGAAGACAAGAGTTGGGCAAAAAAATCAAGGTATTT. Its translation: CALWEGRQELGKKIKVF.

This clone was counted between two and nine times. A read error likely explains why the TCRdb protein, taken from a much larger clone, differs from this DNA's translation at residue 3; the protein shown is translated from the DNA. The chain links TRGV9 to TRGJP. TCRdb does not report a J gene; here it was assigned by matching the DNA to germline references. The CDR3 loop spans 18 amino acids. Per germline, CDR1 GITISATS and CDR2 ISYDGTV (reference sequence). CDR3 sequence reads: CASWEVQVVELGKKIKVF. CDR3 nucleotide sequence: TGTGCCTCGTGGGAGGTGCAAGTGGTGGAGTTGGGCAAAAAAATCAAGGTATTT.

This clone was counted ten times or more. The sample holds other DNA sequences that translate to the same CDR3. The rearrangement joins TRGV2 to TRGJ1 or TRGJ2. There are 12 residues in the CDR3. V shed 0 bases, J shed 5 bases, and the junction held 1 base outside the gene matches. Germline values: CDR1 EGSNGY, CDR2 YDSYNSKV. The CDR3 DNA reads TGTGCCACCTGGGACGGGGATTATAAGAAACTCTTT. Translation: CATWDGDYKKLF.

This clone was detected many times. A much larger clonotype is one base distant, so this may be a read error. This specimen includes other DNA sequences encoding the same CDR3. The chain recombines TRGV9 with TRGJ1 or TRGJ2. The CDR3 is 11 residues long. With 0 bases clipped from V and 10 bases from J, the junction kept 3 bases outside the gene matches. Per the germline V gene, CDR1 is GITISATS and CDR2 is ISYDGTV (reference sequence). In DNA form, the CDR3 reads TGTGCCTTGTGGGAGGTGAGGAAGAAACTCTTT. Protein product: CALWEVRKKLF.

On this clone: The TCRdb protein, from a much larger clone, departs from this DNA's translation at residue 10, likely by read error; the protein shown derives from the DNA. The V gene is TRGV4, but the J gene lacks a call. The CDR3 sequence is 12 residues long. CDR1 is EGSTGY and CDR2 is YDSYTSSV in the germline V gene. The chain's CDR3 is CATWDSRYKELF. For the CDR3, the DNA is TGTGCCACCTGGGATTCTCGTTATAAGGAACTCTTT.

The table lists this clone with a few counts. The protein recorded in TCRdb matches a much larger clone and deviates from this DNA's translation at residue 10, suggesting a read error; the protein here is obtained by translating the DNA. The rearrangement links TRGV2 to TRGJP1. Because TCRdb records no J gene, it was assigned here through a match of the DNA to germline. The germline gives CDR1 EGSNGY, CDR2 YDSYNSKV. CDR3 size: 13 residues. CDR3 in DNA: TGTGCCACCTGGACAACCACTGGTTGGCTCAAGATATTT. Translated, it gives CATWTTTGWLKIF.

This clone was seen more than once but under ten times. This likely reflects a read error, since a far larger clone is one base away. This sample includes further DNA sequences coding for the same CDR3. The J gene is TRGJP, the V gene TRGV9. The J gene comes from matching the DNA to germline here; TCRdb lacks it. The length of the CDR3 is 18 residues. Germline loops: CDR1 GITISATS, CDR2 ISYDGTV (reference sequence). The CDR3 DNA sequence: TGTGCCTTGTGGGAGGTTACACTTCAAGAGTTGGGTAAAAAAATCAAGGTATTT. It translates to CALWEVTLQELGKKIKVF.

Ten or more counts support this clone. A far larger clone lies a single base away; this is likely a read error. The sample contains more than one DNA sequence encoding this CDR3. This chain joins TRGV5 and TRGJ1 or TRGJ2. The CDR3 is made up of 13 amino acids. Per germline, CDR1 VINAFY and CDR2 YDVSNSKD. This CDR3 reads CATWDPNYYKKLF. The DNA of the CDR3 is TGTGCCACCTGGGACCCGAATTATTATAAGAAGCTCTTT.

This clone showed up many times. TCRdb's protein for this DNA is that of a much larger clone and differs from the translation at residue 10, likely a read error; the protein shown is the DNA translation. V is TRGV9 and J is TRGJP. Assignment of the J gene here rests on matching the DNA to germline, because TCRdb gives none. Germline V lookup: CDR1 GITISATS, CDR2 ISYDGTV (reference sequence). This CDR3 has 18 residues. The trim removed 3 bases at V and 9 bases at J, leaving 14 bases unmatched. The CDR3 bases are TGTGCCTTGTGGGAGAACTACGCGGGGGGGTTGGGCAAAAAAATCAAGGTATTT. It specifies CALWENYAGGLGKKIKVF.

This clone turned up a few times. The protein given by TCRdb reflects a much larger clone and differs at residue 10 from this DNA's translation, likely from a read error; the protein shown is the DNA's translation. V is TRGV3 and J is TRGJ1 or TRGJ2. The J gene, left out of TCRdb, was set here by checking the DNA against germline. There are 13 residues in the CDR3. From germline, CDR1 is VTNTFY and CDR2 YDVSTARD (reference sequence). The chain's CDR3 is CATWDSWYYRKLF. CDR3 DNA sequence: TGTGCCACCTGGGACTCGTGGTATTATAGGAAACTCTTT.

In this sample, this clone turned up a few times. The protein recorded in TCRdb matches a much larger clone and deviates from this DNA's translation at residue 3, suggesting a read error; the protein here is obtained by translating the DNA. The rearrangement joins TRGV4 to TRGJ1 or TRGJ2. No J gene was available from TCRdb, and it was assigned here by a germline match of the DNA. The CDR3 spans 13 residues. Germline loops: CDR1 EGSTGY, CDR2 YDSYTSSV. In DNA, the CDR3 is TGTGCCGCCTGGGATGGGCTGCGTTATAAGAAACTCTTT. As protein: CAAWDGLRYKKLF.

This clone was picked up a small number of times. With only one base between it and a far larger clone, this is likely a read error. This sample includes further DNA sequences coding for the same CDR3. The chain carries TRGV9 and TRGJP. The J gene is not listed in TCRdb, so it was assigned here from a DNA match to germline. The CDR3 has 17 residues. CDR1 and CDR2 (germline): GITISATS, ISYDGTV (reference sequence). CDR3 bases: TGTGCCCTGTGGGTGAACCACCAAGAGTTGGGCAAAAAAATCAAGGTATTT. Its protein product is CALWVNHQELGKKIKVF.

This clone was picked up many times. The protein recorded in TCRdb matches a much larger clone and deviates from this DNA's translation at residue 8, suggesting a read error; the protein here is obtained by translating the DNA. The chain recombines TRGV8 with TRGJ1 or TRGJ2. The CDR3 is made up of 13 amino acids. V dropped 0 bases and J dropped 6; count of bases not matched to a gene: 5. The V gene's germline CDR1 is VENAVY and CDR2 YDSYNSRV. CDR3 residues: CATWDRGTYKKLF. The CDR3 nucleotides are TGTGCCACCTGGGATAGGGGCACTTATAAGAAACTCTTT.

This clone was seen repeatedly, ten times or more. The same CDR3 is also encoded by other DNA sequences in this sample. The V call is TRGV2, the J call TRGJ1 or TRGJ2. The germline V gene encodes CDR1 EGSNGY and CDR2 YDSYNSKV. J gave up 6 bases and V 0 bases, and 8 bases lay outside the gene matches. This CDR3 is 14 amino acids long. The CDR3 DNA sequence: TGTGCCACCTGGGACGGGCCAAAGGGTTATAAGAAACTCTTT. As protein: CATWDGPKGYKKLF.

With respect to this clone: The TCRdb protein, from a much larger clone, departs from this DNA's translation at residue 5, likely by read error; the protein shown derives from the DNA. The chain uses TRGV4 and TRGJ1 or TRGJ2. Germline CDR1 EGSTGY, CDR2 YDSYTSSV. The CDR3 has 13 residues. Here the CDR3 DNA reads TGTGCCACCTGGGGTGGGCGGCATTATAAGAAGCTCTTT. Its translation is CATWGGRHYKKLF.

This clone is categorized as medium-sized (0.01 to 0.1%). Other DNA sequences from this sample encode an identical CDR3 as well. This chain connects TRGV9 to TRGJ1 or TRGJ2. Per the germline V gene, CDR1 is GITISATS and CDR2 is ISYDGTV (reference sequence). V lost 2 bases and J lost 1; bases outside the gene matches: 8. The CDR3 is 15 amino acids. This CDR3 is CALWEAYRNYYKKLF. The CDR3, as DNA: TGTGCCTTGTGGGAGGCGTACCGAAATTATTATAAGAAACTCTTT.

Notes on this clone: A far larger clone is off by one base, so a read error is likely. V is TRGV3 and J is TRGJ1 or TRGJ2. As TCRdb names no J gene, one was assigned here on the basis of a DNA match to germline. This CDR3 comprises 14 residues. Germline assignment: CDR1 VTNTFY and CDR2 YDVSTARD (reference sequence). J gave up 7 bases and V 0 bases, and 9 bases lay outside the gene matches. CDR3 in amino acids: CATWDRPVYYKKLF. CDR3 sequence (DNA): TGTGCCACCTGGGACAGGCCGGTATACTATAAGAAACTCTTT.